Listed below are T cell receptor beta chains from one sample, sequenced in a study of cytomegalovirus exposure and HLA in healthy donors. Method: immunoSEQ multiplex PCR; TCRdb's copy keeps in-frame clones and lacks some. Of some 120,000 clones listed, more than 75% are singletons. Material for sequencing was PBMCs. The receptors come from a man younger than 45 in good health and CMV-seropositive. CDR3s include the opening cysteine and the closing phenylalanine or tryptophan. The D gene is left open where the match is weak. Clone sizes are given selectively: once, few, many, or a class where the clone is expanded.

>.|TRBV27|TRBJ1-5|.
CASSLRGGDQPQHF
TGTGCCAGCAGTTTAAGGGGGGGGGATCAGCCCCAGCATTTT
>.|TRBV19|TRBJ1-3|TRBD1
CASRTDRATGNTIYF
TGTGCCAGTAGGACGGACAGGGCGACTGGAAACACCATATATTTT
>.|TRBV27|TRBJ2-7|TRBD2
CASRDTSGRDYEQYF
TGTGCCAGCAGGGATACTAGCGGGAGGGACTACGAGCAGTACTTC
>.|TRBV2|TRBJ2-3|.
CASRTNVERKSTDTQYF
TGTGCCAGCAGGACCAATGTTGAGCGGAAAAGCACAGATACGCAGTATTTT
>.|TRBV9|TRBJ2-3|TRBD2
CASSVSGRGADTQYF
TGTGCCAGCAGCGTAAGCGGGAGGGGAGCAGATACGCAGTATTTT
>.|TRBV6-7|TRBJ2-7|.
CASNVDMGPYEQYF
TGTGCCAGCAACGTTGACATGGGTCCCTACGAGCAGTACTTC
>once|TRBV5-1|TRBJ2-2|TRBD2
CASSPSSGRTGELFF
TGCGCCAGCTCCCCCTCTAGCGGGAGAACCGGGGAGCTGTTTTTT
>.|TRBV13|TRBJ1-1|.
CASSFETSSEAFF
TGTGCCAGCAGCTTCGAAACTAGCTCTGAAGCTTTCTTT
>.|TRBV11-2|TRBJ2-5|TRBD2
CASSIAGVETQYF
TGTGCCAGCAGCATAGCGGGAGTTGAGACCCAGTACTTC
>.|TRBV27|TRBJ2-1|.
CASSAYPNDEQFF
TGTGCCAGCAGTGCCTACCCTAATGATGAGCAGTTCTTC
>few|TRBV29-1|TRBJ2-7|.
CSVVGRAGEQYF
TGCAGCGTTGTAGGCAGGGCCGGCGAGCAGTACTTC
>.|TRBV4-2|TRBJ2-6|TRBD1
CASSQEDRGHSGANVLTF
TGTGCCAGCAGCCAAGAGGACAGGGGGCATTCTGGGGCCAACGTCCTGACTTTC
>.|TRBV2|TRBJ1-1|TRBD1
CASSLSWTGGENGAFF
TGTGCCAGCAGTCTCTCCTGGACAGGGGGCGAGAATGGAGCTTTCTTT
>.|TRBV4-3|TRBJ1-5|.
CASSQESGVQPQHF
TGCGCCAGCAGCCAAGAATCAGGGGTTCAGCCCCAGCATTTT
>.|TRBV7-9|TRBJ2-7|TRBD1
CASSLTGVYEQYF
TGTGCCAGCAGCTTGACAGGGGTATACGAGCAGTACTTC
>.|TRBV5-5|TRBJ2-2|.
CASSLAGTSYTGELFF
TGTGCCAGCAGCTTGGCCGGGACTTCCTACACCGGGGAGCTGTTTTTT